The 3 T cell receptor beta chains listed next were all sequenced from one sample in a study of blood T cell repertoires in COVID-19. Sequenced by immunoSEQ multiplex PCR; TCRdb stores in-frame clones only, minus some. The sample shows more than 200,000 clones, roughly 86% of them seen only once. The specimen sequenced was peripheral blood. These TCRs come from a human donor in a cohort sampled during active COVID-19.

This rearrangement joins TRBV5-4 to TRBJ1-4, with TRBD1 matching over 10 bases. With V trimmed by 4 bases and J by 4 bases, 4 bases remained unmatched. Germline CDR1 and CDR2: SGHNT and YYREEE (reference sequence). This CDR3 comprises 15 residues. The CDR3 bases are TGTGCCAGCAGCCCCGGGACAGGGGATAATGAAAAACTGTTTTTT. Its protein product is CASSPGTGDNEKLFF.

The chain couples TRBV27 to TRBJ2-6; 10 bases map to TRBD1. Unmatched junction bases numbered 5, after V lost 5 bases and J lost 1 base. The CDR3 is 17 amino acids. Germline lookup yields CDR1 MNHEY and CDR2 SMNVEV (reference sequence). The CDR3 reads CASSKGQGSSGANVLTF. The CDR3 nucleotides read TGTGCCAGCAGTAAGGGACAGGGGAGTTCTGGGGCCAACGTCCTGACTTTC.

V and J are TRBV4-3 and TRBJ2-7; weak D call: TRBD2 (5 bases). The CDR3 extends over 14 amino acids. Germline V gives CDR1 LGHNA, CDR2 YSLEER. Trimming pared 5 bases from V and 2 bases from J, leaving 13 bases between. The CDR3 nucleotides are TGCGCCAGCAGCATTAAACTAGTCACCTACGAGCAGTACTTC. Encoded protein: CASSIKLVTYEQYF.